A single TCR beta chain is shown here with its context. Its antigen is not known. Then a second PCR, running about 7 to 11 cycles, was carried out with a sample-barcoded 5' primer and a J-beta primer mix. TCRdb reprocessed the 5' RACE reads via MiXCR and lists one record per CDR3 protein. The table includes almost 1 million distinct CDR3 sequences, about 51% detected once. The data are from a study of blood T cells in healthy people across ages. Overall study results and limits: Unsorted PBMC input precluded a conclusive naive versus antigen-experienced comparison.

V dropped 7 bases and J dropped 4; count of bases not matched to a gene: 1. This CDR3 is built from 12 residues. CDR1 MDHEN and CDR2 SYDVKM come from the germline V gene. Sequences were obtained from blood. The V gene is TRBV28, the J gene TRBJ2-5, with 9 bases matching TRBD1. This TCR came from a woman in her sixties in good health. CDR3 sequence (DNA): TGTGCCAGCACGACAGGGGGAGAGACCCAGTACTTC. Its protein is CASTTGGETQYF.